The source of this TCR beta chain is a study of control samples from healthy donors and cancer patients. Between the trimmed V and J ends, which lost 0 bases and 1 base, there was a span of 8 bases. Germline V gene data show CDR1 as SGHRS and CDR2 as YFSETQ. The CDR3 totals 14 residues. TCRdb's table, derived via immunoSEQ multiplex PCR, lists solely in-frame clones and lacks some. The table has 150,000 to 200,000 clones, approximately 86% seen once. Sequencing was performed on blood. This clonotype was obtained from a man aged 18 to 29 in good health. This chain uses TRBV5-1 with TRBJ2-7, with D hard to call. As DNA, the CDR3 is TGCGCCAGCAGCTTGGGGGGAATATCCTACGAGCAGTACTTC. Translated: CASSLGGISYEQYF.